The 25 T cell receptor beta chains reported below all come from one sample, sequenced in a study of shared clonotypes between healthy human individuals. The assay was immunoSEQ multiplex PCR, and TCRdb's table has in-frame clones only and misses some. The sample has about 2.1 million clones, just over 90% seen once; the top ten hold around 1.8%. The naive CD8 fraction comprised CD45RO-negative cells positively selected for CCR7 and excluded terminally differentiated effector memory CD45RA+ cells. The sample was naive CD8+ T cells from PBMCs. The receptors were sampled from a man between 18 and 29 years old in good health. Some clones in this sample may be carry-over from other donors' samples.

This sequence joins TRBV28 and TRBJ1-1, with D perhaps TRBD1 (6 bases). CDR3 length equals 14 residues. V lost 6 bases and J 2 bases, leaving 13 bases between the germline ends. Germline V gene lookup returns CDR1 MDHEN and CDR2 SYDVKM. CDR3 nucleotides: TGTGCCAGCAGCCGCCCACAGGGAAACACTGAAGCTTTCTTT. This codes for CASSRPQGNTEAFF.

The genes are TRBV7-9 and TRBJ1-5; 7 bases are shared with TRBD1. This CDR3 comprises 14 residues. Germline-derived CDR1 and CDR2 are SEHNR and FQNEAQ (reference sequence). V was pared by 1 base and J by 6 bases, with 3 bases of the junction left unmatched. CDR3: CASSLGRGLQPQHF. CDR3 nucleotides: TGTGCCAGCAGCTTAGGAAGGGGGCTTCAGCCCCAGCATTTT.

The rearrangement links TRBV7-8 to TRBJ1-2, with D hard to call. From germline, CDR1 is SGHVS and CDR2 FQNEAQ. The CDR3 has 17 amino acids. With 1 base removed from V and 4 bases from J, the gap between germline ends came to 19 bases. CDR3 residues: CASSLDRYAGPAYGYTF. CDR3 sequence (DNA): TGTGCCAGCAGCTTAGACCGCTACGCCGGGCCAGCCTATGGCTACACCTTC.

The genes are TRBV6-5 and TRBJ2-7; TRBD1 matches at 9 bases. CDR1 and CDR2 (germline): MNHEY, SVGAGI. Trimming took 5 bases from V and 4 from J; bases not matched to a gene: 9. The CDR3 loop spans 15 amino acids. CDR3: CASSKLGTGKYEQYF. CDR3 in DNA: TGTGCCAGCAGTAAACTAGGGACAGGGAAATACGAGCAGTACTTC.

This chain connects TRBV4-3 to TRBJ2-2; 8 bases fit TRBD2. From germline, CDR1 is LGHNA and CDR2 YSLEER. The CDR3 loop spans 16 amino acids. V was clipped by 3 bases and J by 1 base; unmatched bases: 4. CDR3 coding DNA: TGCGCCAGCAGCCATGATAGCGGGATGAACACCGGGGAGCTGTTTTTT. Its translation is CASSHDSGMNTGELFF.

This sequence joins TRBV2 and TRBJ1-4; maybe TRBD1 (6 bases). The CDR3 is 15 amino acids. The germline V gene has CDR1 SNHLY and CDR2 FYNNEI. The V end was cut by 2 bases, the J end by 6 bases, with 13 bases between. The CDR3 DNA reads as TGTGCCAGCAGTGAACTGGGGGCGCTTGATGAAAAACTGTTTTTT. It encodes CASSELGALDEKLFF.

The chain recombines TRBV27 with TRBJ1-3; 9 bases line up with TRBD1. V gave up 0 bases and J gave up 4 bases; unmatched junction bases: 13. The CDR3 length is 19 residues. Germline V gene data show CDR1 as MNHEY and CDR2 as SMNVEV (reference sequence). CDR3 region: CASSLSGSWGQGGGNTIYF. The DNA for the CDR3 is TGTGCCAGCAGTTTATCGGGCTCTTGGGGACAGGGAGGAGGAAACACCATATATTTT.

CDR3 DNA sequence: TGTGCCAGCAGTTTTTACAGGGGGACTAATGAAAAACTGTTTTTT. As protein: CASSFYRGTNEKLFF. This rearrangement joins TRBV27 to TRBJ1-4; 8 bases fit TRBD1. The germline gives CDR1 MNHEY, CDR2 SMNVEV (reference sequence). Trimming cost V 3 bases and J 2 bases; bases outside gene matches: 2. The CDR3 extends over 15 amino acids.

The gene calls are TRBV14 and TRBJ2-5; D remains ambiguous. Germline-derived CDR1 and CDR2 are SGHDN and FVKESK. The CDR3 is made up of 13 amino acids. V gave up 4 bases and J gave up 2 bases, with 8 bases separating them. DNA for the CDR3: TGTGCCAGCAGCCCAGTAATTCAAGAGACCCAGTACTTC. Protein product: CASSPVIQETQYF.

The chain carries TRBV30 and TRBJ2-7; unclear D gene. Germline assignment: CDR1 GTSNPN and CDR2 SVGIG (reference sequence). Trimming took off 0 bases at V and 6 bases at J, with 12 bases between the two ends. This CDR3 spans 13 amino acids. CDR3 bases: TGTGCCTGGAGTGTTGGTCCGAGCCGCGAGCAGTACTTC. Encoded protein: CAWSVGPSREQYF. Drawing the rest from reference TRBV30 and TRBJ2-7, the complete variable domain is SQTIHQWPATLVQPVGSPLSLECTVEGTSNPNLYWYRQAAGRGLQLLFYSVGIGQISSEVPQNLSASRPQDRQFILSSKKLLLSDSGFYLCAWSVGPSREQYFGPGTRLTVT.

V and J are TRBV4-1 and TRBJ2-1, with 8 bases that match TRBD2. After removal of 1 base from V and 6 bases from J, the junction contained 5 bases not matched to a gene. CDR3 length: 15 residues. The germline V gene has CDR1 MGHRA and CDR2 YSYEKL. DNA of the CDR3: TGCGCCAGCAGCCAAGCGGGACTAGGGGTCAATGAGCAGTTCTTC. Its translation is CASSQAGLGVNEQFF.

This sequence joins TRBV27 and TRBJ1-2; the D is unclear. Germline assignment: CDR1 MNHEY and CDR2 SMNVEV (reference sequence). This CDR3 comprises 14 residues. Trimming took off 4 bases at V and 8 bases at J, with 17 bases between the two ends. The chain's CDR3 is CASSSGILVDGYTF. The DNA of the CDR3 is TGTGCCAGCAGTTCCGGGATTCTCGTAGACGGCTACACCTTC.

CDR3 loop: CASSPTSGRSLEQYF. In DNA form, the CDR3 reads TGTGCCAGCAGCCCGACTAGCGGGAGGTCCCTCGAGCAGTACTTC. The chain has TRBV7-9 and TRBJ2-7, with 13 nucleotides matching TRBD2. Germline V gene sequence: CDR1 SEHNR, CDR2 FQNEAQ (reference sequence). The V segment lost 5 bases and the J segment 6 bases; nucleotides outside the gene matches: 7. The length of the CDR3 is 15 residues.

V usage is TRBV10-1 and J usage is TRBJ2-7; unclear D gene. The V gene's germline CDR1 is WNHNN and CDR2 SYGVQD (reference sequence). The V end lost 3 bases, the J end lost 4 bases, and 10 bases lay between the germline ends. CDR3 length equals 13 residues. CDR3 in DNA: TGCGCCAGCAGTGAACCAGGATCTTACGAGCAGTACTTC. Protein sequence: CASSEPGSYEQYF.

The V and J genes are TRBV27 and TRBJ2-1; 11 nucleotides match TRBD2. The CDR3 spans 15 residues. V lost 4 bases and J lost 7; bases outside the gene matches: 6. Germline loops: CDR1 MNHEY, CDR2 SMNVEV (reference sequence). In nucleotides, the CDR3 is TGTGCCAGCAGTTCGTCTAGCGGGAGGCCGAATGAGCAGTTCTTC. Protein sequence: CASSSSSGRPNEQFF.

The V and J genes are TRBV10-2 and TRBJ2-3, with 12 positions matching TRBD1. The germline CDR1 and CDR2 sequences are WSHSY and SAAADI. The CDR3 has 16 residues. Germline trimming cut 8 bases from V and 6 bases from J; bases unmatched to any gene: 12. The CDR3 loop reads CASRRAGTGGRDTQYF. Written as DNA, the CDR3 is TGCGCCAGCCGGCGCGCCGGGACAGGGGGCAGGGATACGCAGTATTTT.

The V gene is TRBV10-3, the J gene TRBJ2-7; TRBD1 matches 7 bases. V gave up 2 bases and J gave up 5 bases; unmatched junction bases: 6. CDR1 and CDR2 (germline): ENHRY, SYGVKD. The CDR3 runs 14 residues. The CDR3 is CAISEQTGYNEQYF. CDR3 sequence (DNA): TGTGCCATCAGTGAGCAGACAGGGTACAACGAGCAGTACTTC.

Concerning this clone: This same CDR3 is encoded by further DNA sequences in the sample. The chain is built from TRBV7-9 and TRBJ1-2; D possibly corresponds to TRBD1 (6 bases). V lost 1 base and J 5 bases, leaving 8 bases between the germline ends. CDR1 is SEHNR and CDR2 is FQNEAQ in the germline V gene (reference sequence). CDR3 size: 13 residues. The CDR3 reads CASSLEGGYGYTF. DNA for the CDR3: TGTGCCAGCAGCTTAGAAGGGGGGTATGGCTACACCTTC.

This chain links TRBV7-7 with TRBJ1-1, with 9 bases matching TRBD1. Germline trimming cut 3 bases from V and 1 base from J; bases unmatched to any gene: 9. This CDR3 comprises 17 residues. Germline-derived CDR1 and CDR2 are SSHAT and FNYEAQ (reference sequence). CDR3 loop: CASSLPRTGDTNTEAFF. The CDR3 region has the DNA TGTGCCAGCAGCTTGCCCAGGACAGGGGACACGAACACTGAAGCTTTCTTT.

V gene TRBV10-3 combines with J gene TRBJ2-7; a possible D gene is TRBD1 (6 bases). V lost 1 base and J lost 1, with 14 bases in between. The CDR3 has 16 residues. The germline CDR1 and CDR2 sequences are ENHRY and SYGVKD. CDR3 nucleotides: TGTGCCATCAGTGAGTTGACAGGTGGACCTTCCTACGAGCAGTACTTC. This sequence encodes CAISELTGGPSYEQYF.

About this clone itself: The same CDR3 can be traced to other DNA sequences in this sample. The CDR3 spells CASSFGTEAFF. In nucleotides, the CDR3 is TGCGCCAGCAGCTTCGGAACCGAAGCTTTCTTT. The chain carries TRBV5-1 and TRBJ1-1; D uncertain. This CDR3 comprises 11 residues. The V end lost 2 bases, the J end lost 8 bases, and 7 bases lay between the germline ends. Germline CDR1 SGHRS, CDR2 YFSETQ.

J is TRBJ1-5 and V is TRBV6-8; possible D gene TRBD1, 6 bases. This CDR3 is built from 14 residues. Germline CDR1 is MNHGY and CDR2 is SAAAGT. V lost 10 bases and J lost 1, with 14 bases in between. The CDR3 coding sequence is TGTGCCAAGTCTTGGGACATAAGCAATCAGCCCCAGCATTTT. Its translation is CAKSWDISNQPQHF.

CDR3 sequence: CASSLAGVAGVPDEQFF. The CDR3 nucleotides read TGTGCCAGCAGCTTAGCGGGGGTAGCGGGAGTTCCGGATGAGCAGTTCTTC. J is TRBJ2-1 and V is TRBV7-8; 9 bases agree with TRBD2. The V gene's germline CDR1 is SGHVS and CDR2 FQNEAQ. The length of the CDR3 is 17 residues. Trimming at V came to 0 bases and at J to 8 bases, leaving 11 bases not matched to a gene.

DNA for the CDR3: TGTGCCATCAGTGGGGGACAGGGGCCCACTGAAGCTTTCTTT. Its translation is CAISGGQGPTEAFF. The chain employs TRBV10-3 and TRBJ1-1; 10 positions agree with TRBD1. Losses at the gene ends were 4 bases for V and 4 bases for J; bases not matched to a gene: 3. The germline V gene encodes CDR1 ENHRY and CDR2 SYGVKD. CDR3 length equals 14 residues.

V is TRBV2 and J is TRBJ2-7, with a possible D match to TRBD1 (5 bases). The CDR3 is 13 residues long. The germline CDR1 and CDR2 sequences are SNHLY and FYNNEI. The CDR3 spells CACRVGEPYEQYF. The CDR3 bases are TGTGCATGCAGGGTAGGAGAACCCTACGAGCAGTACTTC.